The 22 T cell receptor beta chains below come from one sample, sequenced in a study of identical twins. TCRdb reprocessed the 5' RACE reads via MiXCR and lists one record per CDR3 protein. The sample has about 470,000 distinct CDR3 sequences, around 24% seen once. The data also belong to a second study, concerning T cells expressing NK-cell markers.

The sequenced sample was CD4+ T cells sorted from blood. The source is a woman aged 18-29 years in good health.

The chain is built from TRBV6-5 and TRBJ1-5; 8 nucleotides agree with TRBD1. Trimming cost V 4 bases and J 2 bases; bases outside gene matches: 1. The CDR3 length is 14 residues. The V gene's germline CDR1 is MNHEY and CDR2 SVGAGI. This CDR3 is CASSWGQGNQPQHF. DNA for the CDR3: TGTGCCAGCAGTTGGGGACAGGGCAATCAGCCCCAGCATTTT.

The chain carries TRBV5-6 and TRBJ1-1, with D maybe TRBD1 (5 bases). V was clipped by 7 bases and J by 3 bases, with 13 bases between them. Germline V lookup: CDR1 SGHDT, CDR2 YYEEEE. There are 13 residues in the CDR3. In nucleotides, the CDR3 is TGTGCCAGCCGATGGAGGGGTGACACTGAAGCTTTCTTT. It translates to CASRWRGDTEAFF.

This clonotype was counted only a few times. This rearrangement joins TRBV5-6 to TRBJ1-5; D uncertain. The CDR3 is made up of 15 amino acids. The germline CDR1 and CDR2 sequences are SGHDT and YYEEEE. Trimming shortened V by 3 bases and J by 2 bases, and 12 bases separated the two germline ends. CDR3 DNA sequence: TGTGCCAGCAGCTCTATGGGTGGCGGCAATCAGCCCCAGCATTTT. Its protein product is CASSSMGGGNQPQHF.

The J gene is TRBJ2-1, the V gene TRBV12-3 or TRBV12-4, with a possible D match to TRBD2 (5 bases). This CDR3 region has 16 residues. The ends were cut back, 6 bases at V and 6 bases at J, with 21 bases in the middle. In DNA, the CDR3 is TGTGCCAGCAGACTAGAGTGGAGCCGTTATCGCAATGAGCAGTTCTTC. Protein product: CASRLEWSRYRNEQFF.

The chain links TRBV20-1 to TRBJ2-7; D not resolved. V shed 5 bases and J shed 1 base, with 18 bases lying between them. The CDR3 has 15 residues. The germline CDR1 and CDR2 sequences are DFQATT and SNEGSKA (reference sequence). The CDR3 loop is CSAHLGYKGSYEQYF. The DNA of the CDR3 is TGCAGTGCTCACCTGGGGTACAAAGGATCCTACGAGCAGTACTTC.

The rearrangement links TRBV20-1 to TRBJ2-7; 10 bases map to TRBD2. CDR3 length: 15 amino acids. Germline loops: CDR1 DFQATT, CDR2 SNEGSKA (reference sequence). Losses at the gene ends were 2 bases for V and 4 bases for J; bases not matched to a gene: 8. CDR3 protein: CSARLGLATNYEQYF. For the CDR3, the DNA is TGCAGTGCTAGATTGGGACTAGCGACGAATTACGAGCAGTACTTC.

This clonotype was picked up a small number of times. This chain uses TRBV20-1 with TRBJ1-1, with D perhaps matching TRBD1 (5 bases). Per germline, CDR1 DFQATT and CDR2 SNEGSKA (reference sequence). This CDR3 contains 15 residues. Trimming removed 0 bases at V and 5 bases at J, with 16 bases between. The chain's CDR3 is CSARDGGRERTEAFF. In DNA, the CDR3 is TGCAGTGCTAGAGATGGGGGGAGAGAGAGGACTGAAGCTTTCTTT.

This chain connects TRBV3-1 to TRBJ1-4, with D maybe TRBD1 (6 bases). Between the trimmed V and J ends, which lost 3 bases and 8 bases, there was a span of 13 bases. Germline V gives CDR1 LGHDT, CDR2 YNNKEL (reference sequence). This CDR3 comprises 14 residues. The CDR3 DNA reads as TGTGCCAGCAGCCAGGACAGCCTGGTAGAAAAACTGTTTTTT. Translating gives CASSQDSLVEKLFF.

This clonotype was seen ten or more times. The CDR3 reads CASSSRGAVAGNEQFF. As DNA, the CDR3 is TGTGCCAGCAGCTCACGGGGGGCGGTAGCTGGAAATGAGCAGTTCTTC. The J gene is TRBJ2-1, the V gene TRBV7-6; D is perhaps TRBD2 (7 bases). This CDR3 is built from 16 residues. The V gene lost 4 bases and the J gene lost 7 bases, with 20 bases spanning the gap. Per the germline V gene, CDR1 is SGHVS and CDR2 is FNYEAQ.

This chain links TRBV11-2 with TRBJ2-7; D not resolved. The germline V and J ends were trimmed by 4 bases and 7 bases, with 8 bases remaining between them. CDR3 length equals 11 residues. Germline assignment: CDR1 SGHAT and CDR2 FQNNGV. The CDR3 spells CASSSTREQYF. CDR3 nucleotide sequence: TGTGCCAGCAGCTCCACCAGAGAGCAGTACTTC.

This clonotype has more than one count but fewer than ten. The chain employs TRBV12-3 or TRBV12-4 and TRBJ2-1; 9 positions agree with TRBD2. V trimming: 3 bases; J trimming: 6 bases; junction bases outside the gene matches: 6. The CDR3 has 15 residues. The CDR3 protein is CASSFTAGGSNEQFF. The CDR3, as DNA: TGTGCCAGCAGTTTTACGGCGGGAGGGAGCAATGAGCAGTTCTTC.

The table lists this clonotype with a few counts. The V gene is TRBV20-1, the J gene TRBJ1-4, with 11 bases identical to TRBD1. Germline-derived CDR1 and CDR2 are DFQATT and SNEGSKA (reference sequence). The CDR3 totals 16 residues. Trimming took 4 bases from V and 5 from J; bases not matched to a gene: 9. CDR3 in amino acids: CSATGPGTGGNEKLFF. For the CDR3, the DNA is TGCAGTGCTACAGGCCCCGGGACAGGGGGAAATGAAAAACTGTTTTTT.

This clonotype was recorded a few times. The chain joins TRBV9 to TRBJ1-2; no firm D call. CDR1 and CDR2 from the germline V gene are SGDLS and YYNGEE. V dropped 0 bases and J dropped 4 bases, with 7 bases sitting between them. This CDR3 contains 13 residues. Here the CDR3 reads CASSVGQVYGYTF. The CDR3 DNA is TGTGCCAGCAGCGTAGGACAAGTCTATGGCTACACCTTC.

The chain recombines TRBV7-2 with TRBJ2-3, with 7 nucleotides matching TRBD1. The CDR3 is 15 residues long. Unmatched junction bases numbered 8, after V lost 1 base and J lost 7 bases. Germline V gives CDR1 SGHTA, CDR2 FQGNSA. The CDR3, as DNA: TGTGCCAGCAGCTTAGGTGGACAGGCGATTAATACGCAGTATTTT. Protein product: CASSLGGQAINTQYF. The entire variable domain, with the rest obtained from reference TRBV7-2 and TRBJ2-3, is as follows: GAGVSQSPSNKVTEKGKDVELRCDPISGHTALYWYRQSLGQGLEFLIYFQGNSAPDKSGLPSDRFSAERTGGSVSTLTIQRTQQEDSAVYLCASSLGGQAINTQYFGPGTRLTVL.

This chain links TRBV2 with TRBJ2-1; D unresolved. The ends were cut back, 4 bases at V and 5 bases at J, with 12 bases in the middle. The CDR3 loop spans 14 amino acids. CDR1 and CDR2 (germline): SNHLY, FYNNEI. DNA of the CDR3: TGTGCCAGCAGTGGGGCTCACCCAGACAATGAGCAGTTCTTC. This codes for CASSGAHPDNEQFF.

This clonotype was seen only a few times. The rearrangement links TRBV5-1 to TRBJ2-1; D not resolved. Per germline, CDR1 SGHRS and CDR2 YFSETQ. The CDR3 totals 12 residues. Trimming cost V 2 bases and J 11 bases, with 11 bases left between them. This chain's CDR3 is CASSFGPSKQFF. CDR3 DNA: TGCGCCAGCAGCTTCGGGCCCTCAAAGCAGTTCTTC. The complete variable domain, with remaining parts taken from reference TRBV5-1 and TRBJ2-1, reads KAGVTQTPRYLIKTRGQQVTLSCSPISGHRSVSWYQQTPGQGLQFLFEYFSETQRNKGNFPGRFSGRQFSNSRSEMNVSTLELGDSALYLCASSFGPSKQFFGPGTRLTVL.

This chain connects TRBV4-3 to TRBJ2-3; D is perhaps TRBD2 (5 bases). Trimming pared 0 bases from V and 0 bases from J, leaving 16 bases between. Germline V lookup: CDR1 LGHNA, CDR2 YSLEER. This CDR3 has 18 residues. The CDR3 DNA reads as TGCGCCAGCAGCCAAGATCCATGGGGTCGGGAAAGCACAGATACGCAGTATTTT. Protein product: CASSQDPWGRESTDTQYF.

The chain is built from TRBV5-1 and TRBJ2-5; no clear D. The CDR3 consists of 16 residues. Trimming stripped 0 bases from V and 2 bases from J, with 14 bases between. Germline lookup yields CDR1 SGHRS and CDR2 YFSETQ. DNA for the CDR3: TGCGCCAGCAGCTTGGGCCTAACAGCGTTTCAAGAGACCCAGTACTTC. Protein sequence: CASSLGLTAFQETQYF. The whole variable domain, remainder taken from reference TRBV5-1 and TRBJ2-5, is KAGVTQTPRYLIKTRGQQVTLSCSPISGHRSVSWYQQTPGQGLQFLFEYFSETQRNKGNFPGRFSGRQFSNSRSEMNVSTLELGDSALYLCASSLGLTAFQETQYFGPGTRLLVL.

This clonotype has more than one count but fewer than ten. The chain uses TRBV6-5 and TRBJ2-1; weak D call: TRBD2 (7 bases). CDR1 and CDR2 from the germline V gene are MNHEY and SVGAGI. Trimming took 2 bases from V and 9 from J, leaving 17 bases between them. This CDR3 contains 15 residues. This chain's CDR3 is CASSYSGRGGGEQFF. CDR3 coding DNA: TGTGCCAGCAGTTACAGTGGCAGGGGCGGGGGTGAGCAGTTCTTC.

This clonotype occurred once. The V call is TRBV20-1, the J call TRBJ2-7; 7 bases are a match to TRBD2. The CDR3 is made up of 14 amino acids. Losses at the gene ends were 6 bases for V and 0 bases for J; bases not matched to a gene: 8. In germline, CDR1 is DFQATT, CDR2 SNEGSKA (reference sequence). CDR3 in amino acids: CSATGGPSSYEQYF. The CDR3 nucleotides read TGCAGTGCCACGGGAGGCCCCAGCTCCTACGAGCAGTACTTC.

This clonotype was counted only a few times. V usage is TRBV12-3 or TRBV12-4 and J usage is TRBJ2-3, with 8 bases identical to TRBD1. V lost 6 bases, J lost 0 bases, and 8 bases stayed unmatched. The CDR3 has 16 amino acids. The CDR3 region has the DNA TGTGCCAGCAGACGGACAGGGCCACCTAGCACAGATACGCAGTATTTT. It is translated as CASRRTGPPSTDTQYF.

The table lists this clonotype with a few counts. V and J are TRBV30 and TRBJ2-7, with 15 bases aligning to TRBD2. The CDR3 spans 13 residues. V gave up 5 bases and J gave up 5 bases; unmatched junction bases: 1. Germline CDR1 is GTSNPN and CDR2 is SVGIG (reference sequence). The CDR3 loop reads CAWGLAGGHEQYF. The DNA for the CDR3 is TGTGCCTGGGGACTAGCGGGAGGGCACGAGCAGTACTTC.